This T cell receptor (beta chain) is drawn from a study of OX40 agonist ivuxolimab in advanced cancers. Across the whole study: With ivuxolimab, an agonistic anti-OX40 (CD134) antibody, patients were treated.

Repertoires were generated with immunoSEQ multiplex PCR, while TCRdb's copy carries only in-frame clones and drops some. Found here are roughly 48,000 clones, around 74% of them singletons; the top ten hold approximately 2%. Study-wide results and caveats: Relative to CD4+, CD8+ T cells held more expanded clones on average.

In regard to this clone: The target antigen is unknown. One junction end disagrees with the germline gene, perhaps due to a read error.

The sequencing used CD4+ or CD8+ T cells sorted from blood, collected in a trial of the OX40 agonist ivuxolimab. This receptor was taken from an adult with an advanced solid tumor such as melanoma, head and neck, liver or kidney cancer.

In DNA, the CDR3 is TGTGCCAGCAAATCTGGGACAGTTCGGTCGGGGGTATTT. This encodes CASKSGTVRSGVF. The chain has TRBV28 and TRBJ1-3; 7 nucleotides match TRBD1. The CDR3 contains 13 residues. In germline, CDR1 is MDHEN, CDR2 SYDVKM.